This T cell receptor (beta chain) is drawn from a study of PD-L1 blockade in urothelial cancer (dated by TCRdb to 2015 to 2018). Notes on the research overall: All patients started therapy at some point between 2014 and 2016 and received atezolizumab 1,200 mg intravenously every 3 weeks. About 90% of the 29 patients were identified as males with urothelial cancer of bladder origin, and a prior smoking history was reported by 18 of 29 patients. Blood samples gave median yields of around 140,000 T cells and over 80,000 unique TCRs, along with a median clonality of around 0.08. Blood samples were analyzed at 3 weeks after treatment start (second dose) and at 6 weeks after treatment start. Progression-free survival longer than 6 months counted as durable clinical benefit, and TCR features were additionally tested against both progression-free and overall survival. Pretreatment tumor samples, along with matched peripheral blood collected serially before and after atezolizumab treatment, underwent TCR sequencing. The study was an exploratory multi-omic analysis of somatic, immune and clinical correlates of response to PD-L1 blockade with atezolizumab in urothelial cancer. Patients had an ECOG performance status of 0 or 1 and had received between 0 and 3 prior chemotherapy regimens. Eight or nine patients reached durable clinical benefit, while some 19 patients did not. Whole exome sequencing and RNA sequencing of pretreatment tumors were performed alongside TCR sequencing in the same patients. Some 30 patients had pretreatment blood TCR-seq, some 24 had at least one posttreatment blood collection, and some 24 had tumor TCR-seq.

Here is what the overall study found, with its caveats: Because the sample size was small (n ≈ 30) and many exploratory analyses were performed, the results are intended to be hypothesis-generating. Greater expansion of tumor-associated TCR clones in peripheral blood 3 weeks after the start of treatment was observed in patients with durable benefit (n of about 20, p = 0.022). Improved progression-free and overall survival was found to be associated with pretreatment peripheral blood TCR clonality below the median.

With respect to this clone: Its binding antigen is unknown. Per-nucleotide qualities are absent, and no much larger clonotype sits a single base away.

The intended sense of this specimen's time point label: pretreatment peripheral blood. A cohort of roughly 30 patients with locally advanced or metastatic urothelial carcinoma, treated at Memorial Sloan Kettering on a trial protocol, was included. Peripheral blood mononuclear cells were collected pretreatment and during treatment, at between 1 and 8 total time points per patient. The Qiagen DNeasy Blood extraction kit was used to purify genomic DNA from total PBMCs and tumor samples. PBMCs were collected pretreatment and during treatment, and were isolated and stored as previously described. Each PCR received spiked-in synthetic TCR analog templates so that absolute template abundance could be estimated from read counts. TCRbeta CDR3 regions were amplified from genomic DNA with bias-controlled V and J gene primers using the immunoSEQ assay. Sequencing of rearranged TCRbeta segments was performed at approximately 20X coverage. In the original analysis: Sequencing errors were corrected by clustering, and CDR3s were annotated against IMGT so that V, D and J genes could be assigned. Out-of-frame and stop-codon sequences were excluded, and only productive TCRbeta rearrangements were used in downstream analyses. To compute clonality, Shannon entropy was normalized by the log of the number of unique productive sequences and then subtracted from one. Fisher's exact test with Benjamini-Hochberg correction, using a cutoff of adjusted p below 0.01, was how clones that differed between time points or between blood and tumor were identified. This immuneACCESS table, as held by TCRdb, lists in-frame sequences with V and J called but not all clones. Of the missing ones, under half trace to an unresolved V gene in checked studies; the others have no known cause. That table furnishes V, J and clone size, whereas the DNA furnished D and trimming. Here the sample has some 38,000 clones; roughly 80% occur a single time. Jointly, the top ten make up approximately 16% of the sample.

The CDR3 goes from the cysteine to the phenylalanine over 14 residues. Just the 42-base CDR3 DNA is kept, in frame starting at base 1. The germline V gene supplies CDR1 SGHRS and CDR2 YFSETQ. A distance of 14 bases separates the germline ends of V and J, which lose 4 bases and 4 bases respectively. The chain is made from TRBV5-1 and TRBJ2-5; a tentative D call is TRBD2 (6 bases match). The source is a man older than 75 with urothelial cancer. The sequencing used PBMCs, collected around atezolizumab (anti-PD-L1) treatment. CDR3 protein: CASSGTSSRETQYF. The DNA sequence reads TGCGCCAGCAGCGGAACTAGCTCGAGAGAGACCCAGTACTTC.